This T cell receptor beta chain emerged from a study of T cells in localized non-small cell lung cancer. The data were produced by immunoSEQ multiplex PCR, yet TCRdb's version contains in-frame clones alone and is incomplete. The repertoire holds about 21,000 clones, less than 85% seen once, with 2% to 3% in the top ten. A remark on this clone: Its antigen is unknown.

The V and J ends lost 7 bases and 2 bases respectively, with 20 bases between them. The CDR3 loop spans 16 amino acids. Looked up from germline, CDR1 is SGHKS and CDR2 is YYEKEE (reference sequence). Regarding the study as a whole: Appearing in adjacent lung were a median roughly 57 of the top 100 tumor clones. Measurement of T cell clonality placed uninvolved adjacent lung highest, above the level in tumor.

Here the sequenced sample was peripheral blood, taken before any cancer treatment. The chain is built from TRBV5-5 and TRBJ2-3; D possibly corresponds to TRBD2 (5 bases). The clonotype was recovered from a man aged 35-69 years with stage I lung adenocarcinoma. This CDR3 is CASRRISAGPTDTQYF. CDR3 DNA: TGTGCCAGCCGGCGGATTAGCGCCGGCCCCACAGATACGCAGTATTTT.